This TCR beta chain came from a study of blood T cells in healthy people across ages. Study outcomes and limitations: Unsorted PBMCs ruled out conclusive naive versus antigen-experienced comparison. Older individuals had lower TCR beta diversity per million T cells (the decline was roughly linear).

The germline CDR1 and CDR2 sequences are SEHNR and FQNEAQ (reference sequence). The CDR3 consists of 14 residues. V lost 5 bases to trimming and J lost 2 bases; unmatched junction nucleotides: 5. This clonotype occurred many times. What it binds is unknown. Then a second PCR, running roughly 7 to 11 cycles, was carried out with a sample-barcoded 5' primer and a J-beta primer mix. Tags on each cDNA molecule came from a template-switch adaptor with 12 random nucleotides. MiXCR, applied by TCRdb to the 5' RACE reads, yields one record per CDR3 protein. Here the sample spans 1.5 million to 2 million distinct CDR3 sequences, 28% being singletons.

This TCR was sampled from a young woman in good health. This rearrangement joins TRBV7-9 to TRBJ1-2, with 7 bases lining up with TRBD1. Input material: blood. The CDR3 DNA is TGTGCCAGCAGCGGGGGGACAGTGAACTATGGCTACACCTTC. Encoded protein: CASSGGTVNYGYTF.